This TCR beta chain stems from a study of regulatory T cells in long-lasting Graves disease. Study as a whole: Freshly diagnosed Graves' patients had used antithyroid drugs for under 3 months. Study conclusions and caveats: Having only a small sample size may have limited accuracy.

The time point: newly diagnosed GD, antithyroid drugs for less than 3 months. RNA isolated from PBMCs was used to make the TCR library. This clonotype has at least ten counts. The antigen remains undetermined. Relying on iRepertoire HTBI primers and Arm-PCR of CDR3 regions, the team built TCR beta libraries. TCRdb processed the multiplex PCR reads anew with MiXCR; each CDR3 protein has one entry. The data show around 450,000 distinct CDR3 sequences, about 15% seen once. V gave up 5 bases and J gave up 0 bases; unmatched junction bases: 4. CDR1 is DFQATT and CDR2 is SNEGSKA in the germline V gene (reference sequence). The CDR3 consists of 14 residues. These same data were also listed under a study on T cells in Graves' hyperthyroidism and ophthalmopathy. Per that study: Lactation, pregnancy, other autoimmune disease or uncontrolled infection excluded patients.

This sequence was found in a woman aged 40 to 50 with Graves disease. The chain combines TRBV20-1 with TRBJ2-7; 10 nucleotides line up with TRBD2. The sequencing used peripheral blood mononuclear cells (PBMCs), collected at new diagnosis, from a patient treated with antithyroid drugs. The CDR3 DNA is TGCAGTGCTGTAACTAGCGGGGACTCCTACGAGCAGTACTTC. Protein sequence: CSAVTSGDSYEQYF.